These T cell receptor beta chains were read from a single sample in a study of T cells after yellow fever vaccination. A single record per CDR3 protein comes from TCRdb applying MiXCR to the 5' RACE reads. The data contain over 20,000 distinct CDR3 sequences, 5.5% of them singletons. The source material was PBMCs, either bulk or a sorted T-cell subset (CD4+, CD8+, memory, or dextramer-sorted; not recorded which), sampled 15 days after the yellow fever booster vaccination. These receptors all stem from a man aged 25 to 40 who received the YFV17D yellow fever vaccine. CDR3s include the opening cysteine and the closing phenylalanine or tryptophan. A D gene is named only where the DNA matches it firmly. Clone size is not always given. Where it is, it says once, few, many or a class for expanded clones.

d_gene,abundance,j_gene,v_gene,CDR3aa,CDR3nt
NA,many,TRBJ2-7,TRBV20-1,CSAHMSLHEQYF,TGCAGTGCCCACATGTCCCTCCACGAGCAGTACTTC
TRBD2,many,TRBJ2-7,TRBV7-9,CASSGGTSSAYEQYF,TGTGCCAGCAGCGGCGGGACTAGCAGTGCCTACGAGCAGTACTTC
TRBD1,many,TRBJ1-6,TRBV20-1,CSAAGQGDSPLHF,TGCAGTGCAGCGGGACAGGGTGATTCACCCCTCCACTTT
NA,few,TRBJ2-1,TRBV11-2,CASSPIRRFEQFF,TGTGCCAGCAGCCCGATCCGGAGGTTTGAGCAGTTCTTC
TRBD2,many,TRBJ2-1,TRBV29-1,CSVLTQREGSYNEQFF,TGCAGCGTATTAACCCAGCGGGAGGGCTCCTACAATGAGCAGTTCTTC
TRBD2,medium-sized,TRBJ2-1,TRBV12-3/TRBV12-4,CASSLELAGLGDLYNEQFF,TGTGCCAGCAGTTTAGAACTAGCGGGCTTGGGGGACCTTTACAATGAGCAGTTCTTC
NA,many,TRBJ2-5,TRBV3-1,CASSKGLQGGETQYF,TGTGCCAGCAGCAAGGGACTCCAGGGCGGGGAGACCCAGTACTTC
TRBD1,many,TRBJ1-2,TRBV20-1,CSARRTGTWGYTF,TGCAGTGCTAGACGGACAGGGACCTGGGGCTACACCTTC
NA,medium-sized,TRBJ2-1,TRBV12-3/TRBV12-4,CASSFGTRTYNEQFF,TGTGCCAGCAGTTTCGGGACCAGGACGTACAATGAGCAGTTCTTC
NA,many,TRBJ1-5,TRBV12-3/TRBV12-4,CASSRGGPQHF,TGTGCCAGCAGCCGAGGGGGACCCCAGCATTTT
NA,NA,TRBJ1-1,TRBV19,CASSIDESGAAVYAFF,TGTGCCAGTAGTATAGACGAGTCGGGGGCGGCGGTGTACGCTTTCTTT
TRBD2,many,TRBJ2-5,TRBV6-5,CASSRPMGSGDQETQYF,TGTGCCAGCAGCCGCCCTATGGGGAGCGGGGACCAAGAGACCCAGTACTTC
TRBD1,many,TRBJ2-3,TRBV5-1,CASSLTGTGYTDTQYF,TGCGCCAGCAGCTTGACCGGGACAGGCTACACAGATACGCAGTATTTT
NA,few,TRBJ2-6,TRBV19,CASLDGGNSGANVLTF,TGTGCCAGCCTGGACGGGGGTAACTCTGGGGCCAACGTCCTGACTTTC
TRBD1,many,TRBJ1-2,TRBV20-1,CSARSDRANYGYTF,TGCAGTGCTAGAAGCGACAGGGCTAACTATGGCTACACCTTC
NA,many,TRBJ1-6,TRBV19,CASRLDSSAGSPLHF,TGTGCCAGTAGGCTTGACAGCTCAGCGGGGTCACCCCTCCACTTT
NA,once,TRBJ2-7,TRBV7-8,CASSPGVPYEQYF,TGTGCCAGCAGCCCCGGAGTCCCCTACGAGCAGTACTTC
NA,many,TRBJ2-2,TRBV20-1,CSAREASSGELFF,TGCAGTGCTAGAGAAGCTAGTTCCGGGGAGCTGTTTTTT
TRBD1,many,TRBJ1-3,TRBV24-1,CATSEGGQGTGNTIYF,TGTGCCACCAGTGAAGGGGGACAGGGGACTGGAAACACCATATATTTT
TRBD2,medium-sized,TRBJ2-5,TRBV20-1,CSARPTSGRSQETQYF,TGCAGTGCTAGACCTACTAGCGGGAGAAGTCAAGAGACCCAGTACTTC
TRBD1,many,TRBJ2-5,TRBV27,CASSLTRTGGQETQYF,TGTGCCAGCAGTCTAACACGGACAGGGGGCCAAGAGACCCAGTACTTC
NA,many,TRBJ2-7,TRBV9,CASSVDPEVEQYF,TGTGCCAGCAGCGTAGACCCGGAGGTAGAGCAGTACTTC
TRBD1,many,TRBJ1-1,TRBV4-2,CASSPTEGANTEAFF,TGTGCCAGCAGCCCCACAGAGGGGGCTAACACTGAAGCTTTCTTT
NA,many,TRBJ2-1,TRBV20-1,CSAPKSGSGYEQFF,TGCAGTGCGCCGAAATCCGGGAGTGGGTATGAGCAGTTCTTC
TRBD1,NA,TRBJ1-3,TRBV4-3,CASSQAPTGIGNTIYF,TGCGCCAGCAGCCAAGCTCCGACAGGGATTGGAAACACCATATATTTT
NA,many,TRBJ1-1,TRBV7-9,CASSLARGAGIAFF,TGTGCCAGCAGCTTAGCGCGAGGGGCCGGGATAGCTTTCTTT
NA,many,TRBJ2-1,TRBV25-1,CASSTPPSGGIKYNEQFF,TGTGCCAGCAGTACGCCCCCATCGGGGGGCATTAAGTACAATGAGCAGTTCTTC
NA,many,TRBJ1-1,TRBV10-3,CAISESLTALNTEAFF,TGTGCCATCAGTGAGTCCCTGACAGCCTTGAACACTGAAGCTTTCTTT
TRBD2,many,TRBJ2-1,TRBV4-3,CASSQEVTGTSGTFDNEQFF,TGCGCCAGCAGCCAAGAGGTGACCGGGACTAGCGGGACCTTCGACAATGAGCAGTTCTTC
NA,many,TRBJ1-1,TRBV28,CASSFSLQVEAFF,TGTGCCAGCAGTTTTTCTCTTCAGGTTGAAGCTTTCTTT
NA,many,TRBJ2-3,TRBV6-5,CASSYVTRGDTQYF,TGTGCCAGCAGTTACGTGACTAGAGGAGATACGCAGTATTTT
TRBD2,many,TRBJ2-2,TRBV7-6,CASSPLAGHSTGELFF,TGTGCCAGCAGCCCGTTAGCGGGACACAGCACCGGGGAGCTGTTTTTT